These 9 T cell receptor beta chains came from one sample sequenced in a study of blood T cell repertoires in COVID-19. Clones were sequenced by immunoSEQ multiplex PCR, and TCRdb holds only the in-frame ones, with some missing. The profile covers about 34,000 clones, with roughly 75% appearing a single time and roughly 14% taken by the ten largest. Input material: peripheral blood. The receptors originated from an elderly man with active or convalescent COVID-19.

This sequence joins TRBV24-1 and TRBJ1-2; possibly TRBD1 for D (5 bases). V was clipped by 3 bases and J by 8 bases, with 15 bases between them. The germline CDR1 and CDR2 sequences are KGHDR and SFDVKD. The CDR3 covers 14 residues. CDR3 sequence: CATSDNGGSYGYTF. The CDR3 coding sequence is TGTGCCACCAGTGATAACGGGGGTTCCTACGGCTACACCTTC.

The chain recombines TRBV6-5 with TRBJ2-1, with 12 bases matching TRBD2. Looked up from germline, CDR1 is MNHEY and CDR2 is SVGAGI. This CDR3 region has 15 residues. J was trimmed by 1 base and V by 8 bases; bases with no gene match: 3. The CDR3 sequence: CASRGLAGSYNEQFF. The CDR3 DNA reads TGTGCCAGCCGGGGACTAGCGGGTTCCTACAATGAGCAGTTCTTC.

This rearrangement joins TRBV28 to TRBJ2-2; TRBD2 is a possible D gene (6 bases). Germline V CDR1 and CDR2: MDHEN, SYDVKM. There are 14 residues in the CDR3. With 4 bases removed from V and 0 bases from J, the gap between germline ends came to 6 bases. The CDR3 sequence is CASSWGANTGELFF. The CDR3 DNA is TGTGCCAGCAGTTGGGGGGCGAACACCGGGGAGCTGTTTTTT. The whole variable domain, remainder taken from reference TRBV28 and TRBJ2-2, is DVKVTQSSRYLVKRTGEKVFLECVQDMDHENMFWYRQDPGLGLRLIYFSYDVKMKEKGDIPEGYSVSREKKERFSLILESASTNQTSMYLCASSWGANTGELFFGEGSRLTVL.

The V and J genes are TRBV7-2 and TRBJ1-6; 8 bases fit TRBD1. With V trimmed by 1 base and J by 7 bases, 3 bases remained unmatched. Germline CDR1 is SGHTA and CDR2 is FQGNSA. The CDR3 totals 15 residues. The CDR3 protein is CASSLVNRGNSPLHF. In nucleotides, the CDR3 is TGTGCCAGCAGCTTAGTCAACAGGGGGAATTCACCCCTCCACTTT.

The gene calls are TRBV20-1 and TRBJ1-6; D not resolved. The CDR3 covers 14 residues. The V gene lost 3 bases and the J gene lost 4 bases, with 10 bases spanning the gap. Germline CDR1 DFQATT, CDR2 SNEGSKA (reference sequence). The CDR3, as DNA: TGCAGTGCTAGTATGGGGAGATATAATTCACCCCTCCACTTT. It codes for CSASMGRYNSPLHF.

Only a few counts were recorded for this clone. V and J are TRBV19 and TRBJ1-2, with a tentative D call TRBD1 (6 bases). The CDR3 length is 12 residues. CDR1 is LNHDA, CDR2 SQIVND, per germline (reference sequence). The germline V and J ends were trimmed by 2 bases and 5 bases, with 6 bases remaining between them. Written as DNA, the CDR3 is TGTGCCAGTAGTATACAGGGGTATGGCTACACCTTC. Translated: CASSIQGYGYTF.

The rearrangement links TRBV19 to TRBJ1-4; TRBD1 aligns across 9 bases. Germline V gene sequence: CDR1 LNHDA, CDR2 SQIVND (reference sequence). Trimming cost V 5 bases and J 4 bases; bases outside gene matches: 11. The CDR3 loop spans 17 amino acids. CDR3 sequence: CASSPPRTGAGNEKLFF. In nucleotides, the CDR3 is TGTGCCAGTAGTCCGCCCCGGACAGGGGCGGGTAATGAAAAACTGTTTTTT.

The chain employs TRBV18 and TRBJ2-7, with TRBD2 identical over 16 bases. This CDR3 region has 17 residues. The ends lost 1 base at V and 7 bases at J; junction bases unmatched: 7. Germline CDR1 and CDR2: KGHSH and LQKENI. This CDR3 reads CASSPLVVGLAGGEQYF. CDR3 bases: TGTGCCAGCTCACCACTCGTCGTGGGACTAGCGGGAGGGGAGCAGTACTTC.

The chain is built from TRBV7-3 and TRBJ2-7; tentatively, D is TRBD1 (5 bases). V was shortened by 0 bases and J by 1 base, with 13 bases between the two germline ends. From germline, CDR1 is SGHTA and CDR2 FQGTGA. The CDR3 consists of 16 residues. CDR3 sequence: CASSLTQGNVSYEQYF. CDR3 sequence (DNA): TGTGCCAGCAGCTTAACGCAGGGAAATGTTTCCTACGAGCAGTACTTC.